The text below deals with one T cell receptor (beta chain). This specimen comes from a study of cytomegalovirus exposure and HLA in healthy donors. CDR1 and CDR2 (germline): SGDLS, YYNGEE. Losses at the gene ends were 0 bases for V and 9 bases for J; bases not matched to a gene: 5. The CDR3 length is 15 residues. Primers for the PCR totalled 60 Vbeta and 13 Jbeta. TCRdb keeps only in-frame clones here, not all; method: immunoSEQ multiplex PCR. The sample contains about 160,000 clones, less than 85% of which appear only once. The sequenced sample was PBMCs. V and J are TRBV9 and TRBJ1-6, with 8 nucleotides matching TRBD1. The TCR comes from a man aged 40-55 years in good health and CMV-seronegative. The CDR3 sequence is CASSVAGGAISPLHF. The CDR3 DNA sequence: TGTGCCAGCAGCGTAGCAGGGGGCGCGATTTCACCCCTCCACTTT.